These T cell receptor beta chains were read from a single sample in a study of blood T cell repertoires in COVID-19. The method was immunoSEQ multiplex PCR; TCRdb's version includes in-frame clones alone and lacks a portion of them. The sample holds roughly 120,000 clones, approximately 80% seen once. The sequenced material came from peripheral blood. The receptors were gathered from a human donor in a cohort sampled during active COVID-19. Both conserved end residues are part of each CDR3. A D gene is named only where the DNA matches it firmly. Some rows have no size entry. The others give once, few or many, or a class for an expanded clone.

abundance	d_gene	v_gene	j_gene	CDR3nt	CDR3aa
.	.	TRBV5-5	TRBJ2-2	TGTGCCAGCAGCTTGGCGGGGGGCCTTGGGGAGCTGTTTTTT	CASSLAGGLGELFF
once	.	TRBV6-2/TRBV6-3	TRBJ2-3	TGTGCCAGCGGCCCGCGGGGTTGGGATACGCAGTATTTT	CASGPRGWDTQYF
once	TRBD2	TRBV27	TRBJ2-7	TGTGCCAGCAGTCCCTCCACTATAGCGGGACCGAGGGAGCAGTACTTC	CASSPSTIAGPREQYF
.	.	TRBV30	TRBJ1-4	TGTGCCTGGACCCCCAGGGACTATGAAAAACTGTTTTTT	CAWTPRDYEKLFF
.	.	TRBV5-1	TRBJ1-6	TGCGCCAGCCGGAGCTCCTATAATTCACCCCTCCACTTT	CASRSSYNSPLHF
.	.	TRBV5-4	TRBJ2-1	TGTGCCAGCAGCGCCCGGGCGGGCCAGATAAACAATGAGCAGTTCTTC	CASSARAGQINNEQFF
.	TRBD1	TRBV2	TRBJ2-5	TGTGCCAGCAGTGAGGGACAGGGGATACAAGAGACCCAGTACTTC	CASSEGQGIQETQYF
.	.	TRBV28	TRBJ1-2	TGTGCCAGCACAAGTTTACCTGCCCGGGGGGGTGGCTACACCTTC	CASTSLPARGGGYTF
.	TRBD1	TRBV19	TRBJ1-6	TGTGCCAGTAGTATCCGGACAGGGAAAACCTATAATTCACCCCTCCACTTT	CASSIRTGKTYNSPLHF
.	.	TRBV11-2	TRBJ1-1	TGTGCCAGCAGCCGTGAGAGGGCTACTGAAGCTTTCTTT	CASSRERATEAFF
once	TRBD1	TRBV30	TRBJ1-1	TGTGCCTGGAGTGTAGCCCGGACAGGGCCGAACACTGAAGCTTTCTTT	CAWSVARTGPNTEAFF
.	TRBD1	TRBV6-1	TRBJ1-1	TGTGCCAGCAGTGAGGGGACAGGCTGGAACACTGAAGCTTTCTTT	CASSEGTGWNTEAFF
.	TRBD2	TRBV7-2	TRBJ2-1	TGTGCCAGCAGCCCGTCTAGCGGGGGGGCAAAAGAGCAGTTCTTC	CASSPSSGGAKEQFF
.	.	TRBV13	TRBJ2-7	TGTGCCAGCAGCTGGGAAGCGGAGAAAGGGCAGTACTTC	CASSWEAEKGQYF